The source of this T cell receptor (beta chain) is a study of CD8 T cells in ankylosing spondylitis. This clonotype was seen a few times. V dropped 5 bases and J dropped 10; count of bases not matched to a gene: 15. Germline assignment: CDR1 SGHNT and CDR2 YENEEA. The CDR3 length is 16 residues. One entry per CDR3 protein results from TCRdb running MiXCR on the 5' RACE reads. The table records 160,000 or so distinct CDR3 sequences, just over 9.5% of them present only once. This sequence originates from a female donor with ankylosing spondylitis or in good health (not recorded which). V gene TRBV11-3 combines with J gene TRBJ2-1; 9 positions agree with TRBD2. Sequencing input: blood, either unsorted or a sorted T cell fraction (not recorded which). The CDR3: CASSPPGPAGGVEQFF. As DNA, the CDR3 is TGTGCCAGCAGCCCCCCAGGTCCAGCGGGAGGAGTCGAGCAGTTCTTC.